The rows below give T cell receptor beta chains drawn from one sample of a study of graft-versus-host responses after intestinal transplantation. Clones were read by immunoSEQ multiplex PCR, and TCRdb kept only the in-frame ones, dropping some. The data show over 40,000 clones, with around 93% seen just once and 5.5% to 6% held by the top ten. This material consisted of PBMCs, taken around 27 months after a first intestinal transplant, on the day of a second. These receptors were obtained from a human patient who received an intestinal transplant, so some T cells may come from the graft donor. Each CDR3 is given with its conserved first and last residue. The D gene is left open where the match is weak. Size is omitted from some rows. Given values are once, few, many or a class for expanded clones.

D gene,J gene,V gene,clone size,CDR3 DNA,CDR3 protein
.,TRBJ2-3,TRBV10-3,.,TGTGCCATCAGTGATGTCGGAGATACGCAGTATTTT,CAISDVGDTQYF
TRBD2,TRBJ2-7,TRBV28,.,TGTGCCAGCAGTCCAACCGGGACTAGCCTCCTCGAGCAGTACTTC,CASSPTGTSLLEQYF
.,TRBJ2-3,TRBV7-3,.,TGTGCCAGCAGCTTAAACGTCCCCGGCTCTAGCACAGATACGCAGTATTTT,CASSLNVPGSSTDTQYF
.,TRBJ2-3,TRBV19,.,TGTGCCAGTGGGACGGCTAGCACAGATACGCAGTATTTT,CASGTASTDTQYF
.,TRBJ2-7,TRBV5-4,.,TGTGCCAGCAGCCAGGGGAGCTCCTACGAGCAGTACTTC,CASSQGSSYEQYF
.,TRBJ1-5,TRBV27,.,TGTGCCAGCAGTTTAATTGGGGGGGATCAGCCCCAGCATTTT,CASSLIGGDQPQHF
.,TRBJ1-5,TRBV19,.,TGTGCCAGTAGTCCGACCGGGGTCTGGGGCAATCAGCCCCAGCATTTT,CASSPTGVWGNQPQHF
.,TRBJ2-7,TRBV19,.,TGTGCCAGTAGTACCCTAGGAGGGAACGAGCAGTACTTC,CASSTLGGNEQYF
.,TRBJ2-7,TRBV11-2,.,TGTGCCAGCAGCCGCGCTCTCCGGGGAACCTACGAGCAGTACTTC,CASSRALRGTYEQYF
.,TRBJ2-1,TRBV5-1,.,TGCGCCAGCAGCCCCTTACGTGCTGGTAGCTCCTACAATGAGCAGTTCTTC,CASSPLRAGSSYNEQFF
.,TRBJ2-1,TRBV5-1,.,TGCGCCAGCAGCTTGGTGGGATACAATGAGCAGTTCTTC,CASSLVGYNEQFF
TRBD1,TRBJ1-3,TRBV13,.,TGTGCCAGCAACGGACAGGGGCTATCTGGAAACACCATATATTTT,CASNGQGLSGNTIYF
TRBD2,TRBJ2-3,TRBV2,.,TGTGCCAGCAGTGATGTTCTAGCGGGGGACACAGATACGCAGTATTTT,CASSDVLAGDTDTQYF
.,TRBJ2-7,TRBV7-6,.,TGTGCCAGCAGCGCAACAGGGTGGGCCGGGCGCGAGCAGTACTTC,CASSATGWAGREQYF
.,TRBJ1-1,TRBV5-1,.,TGCGCCAGCAGCTTGGCCTTGGCGGACCCTGAAGCTTTCTTT,CASSLALADPEAFF
TRBD2,TRBJ2-7,TRBV27,few,TGTGCCAGCAGCCCGGGGGGGACTAGCGTCCCCTACGAGCAGTACTTC,CASSPGGTSVPYEQYF
.,TRBJ2-3,TRBV9,.,TGTGCCAGCAGTGACACAGATACGCAGTATTTT,CASSDTDTQYF
.,TRBJ2-2,TRBV18,.,TGTGCCAGCTCACCACGGCATGCCGGGGAGCTGTTTTTT,CASSPRHAGELFF
TRBD2,TRBJ2-1,TRBV27,.,TGTGCCAGCAGCCCCCTCCATACTAGCGGTGTAGGCGATGAGCAGTTCTTC,CASSPLHTSGVGDEQFF
.,TRBJ1-2,TRBV19,once,TGTGCCAGTAGTTTGCTGAAGGCAAATCGAAAGACCTATGGCTACACCTTC,CASSLLKANRKTYGYTF
.,TRBJ2-7,TRBV11-2,.,TGTGCCAGCAGCTTAGTCGGATTATATATTCCCTACGAGCAGTACTTC,CASSLVGLYIPYEQYF
.,TRBJ2-7,TRBV4-2,.,TGTGCCAGCAGCTACAGCTCCTACGAGCAGTACTTC,CASSYSSYEQYF
.,TRBJ1-2,TRBV19,.,TGTGCCAGTAGTGTTACAGGAGACCATTACTATGGCTACACCTTC,CASSVTGDHYYGYTF
.,TRBJ2-7,TRBV28,.,TGTGCCAGCAGGACACCTTCCTACGAGCAGTACTTC,CASRTPSYEQYF
.,TRBJ2-1,TRBV21-1,.,TGTGCCAGCAGCAACGATCAGACTAGCGGGAGGTACAATGAGCAGTTCTTC,CASSNDQTSGRYNEQFF
TRBD2,TRBJ2-3,TRBV19,.,TGTGCCAGTTGTTCACTAGCGGGAGAAGATACGCAGTATTTT,CASCSLAGEDTQYF
.,TRBJ2-1,TRBV11-2,.,TGTGCCAGCAGCTTAGAGCCGCTTGCAGAACGCCCGTTCTTC,CASSLEPLAERPFF
TRBD2,TRBJ2-5,TRBV5-1,.,TGCGCCAGCAACCCGGGACTAGCGGGAGAGACCCAGTACTTC,CASNPGLAGETQYF
.,TRBJ2-5,TRBV5-1,few,TGCGCCAGCAGCCTTGACGTCCGGGAGACCCAGTACTTC,CASSLDVRETQYF
.,TRBJ2-3,TRBV2,.,TGTGCCAGCAGTGCCGGTTTCACAGATACGCAGTATTTT,CASSAGFTDTQYF
TRBD1,TRBJ1-2,TRBV13,.,TGTGCCAGCAGCCCGGGACAGAACTATGGCTACACCTTC,CASSPGQNYGYTF
TRBD1,TRBJ2-1,TRBV27,.,TGTGCCAGCAGGACAGGGGGCAATGAGCAGTTCTTC,CASRTGGNEQFF
.,TRBJ1-1,TRBV9,.,TGTGCCAGCAGCGTAAGTGGACAGATGAACACTGAAGCTTTCTTT,CASSVSGQMNTEAFF
.,TRBJ2-7,TRBV21-1,.,TGTGCCAGCACCCTACCGACGACCTACGAGCAGTACTTC,CASTLPTTYEQYF
.,TRBJ1-2,TRBV30,.,TGTGCCTGGAGGAAACAGGGAACTGATGGCTACACCTTC,CAWRKQGTDGYTF
.,TRBJ2-2,TRBV5-1,.,TGCGCCAGCAGCATTGACACGAACACCGGGGAGCTGTTTTTT,CASSIDTNTGELFF
.,TRBJ1-4,TRBV30,.,TGTGCCTGGAGTCCCCCCTCTGTATTTGGAAAACTGTTTTTT,CAWSPPSVFGKLFF
.,TRBJ1-6,TRBV28,.,TGTGCCAGCAGTTTTGAGTCGGACAGAGGACCCCTCCACTTT,CASSFESDRGPLHF
TRBD2,TRBJ2-7,TRBV30,once,TGTGCCCGCTCGTCGGGAGGAGGCTACGAGCAGTACTTC,CARSSGGGYEQYF
TRBD2,TRBJ2-5,TRBV14,.,TGTGCCAGCAGCCAACTGACTAGCGGGAGTAATCAAGAGACCCAGTACTTC,CASSQLTSGSNQETQYF